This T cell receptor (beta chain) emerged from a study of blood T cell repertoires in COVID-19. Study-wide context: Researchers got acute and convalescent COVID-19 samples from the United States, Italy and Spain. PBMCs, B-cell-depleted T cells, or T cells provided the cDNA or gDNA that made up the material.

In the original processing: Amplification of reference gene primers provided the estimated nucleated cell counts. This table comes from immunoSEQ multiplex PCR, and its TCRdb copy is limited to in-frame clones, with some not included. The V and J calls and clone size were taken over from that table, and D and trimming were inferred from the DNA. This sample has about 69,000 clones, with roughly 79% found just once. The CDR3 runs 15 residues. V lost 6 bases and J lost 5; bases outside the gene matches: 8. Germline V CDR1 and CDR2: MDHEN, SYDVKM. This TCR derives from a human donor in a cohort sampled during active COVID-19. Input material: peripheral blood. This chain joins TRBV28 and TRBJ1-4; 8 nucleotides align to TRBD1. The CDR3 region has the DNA TGTGCCAGCAGGCGAGCAGGGGGCTGGAATGAAAAACTGTTTTTT. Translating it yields CASRRAGGWNEKLFF.